This T cell receptor (beta chain) was captured in a study of PD-1 blockade in classical Hodgkin lymphoma. Study results and caveats: Newly diagnosed patients were said to have less baseline TCR diversity than healthy donors did.

Of note for this clone: Antigen specificity is unknown.

Sequencing was performed with immunoSEQ multiplex PCR; in TCRdb, only in-frame clones are kept and a portion is missing. The data contain approximately 160,000 clones, around four fifths of them singletons. V was shortened by 10 bases and J by 2 bases, with 15 bases between the two germline ends. This CDR3 has 14 amino acids. CDR1 is SNHLY, CDR2 FYNNEI, per germline. Each patient experienced a relapse that followed autologous stem cell transplantation, and brentuximab vedotin exposure varied. The source is a human donor with classical Hodgkin lymphoma. This material consisted of peripheral blood mononuclear cells (PBMCs), taken before the second cycle of nivolumab. The chain combines TRBV2 with TRBJ1-5; D unresolved. The CDR3 sequence is CATKRDEGNQPQHF. The CDR3 nucleotides read TGTGCCACCAAGCGGGATGAGGGCAATCAGCCCCAGCATTTT.